This TCR beta chain came from a study of regulatory T cells in long-lasting Graves disease. Time point here: newly diagnosed GD, antithyroid drugs for less than 3 months. Following extraction of RNA from PBMCs, that RNA was used to make the TCR library. Regarding the study as a whole: Relative to new patients (966), persistent patients exhibited greater sharing of public clonotypes (2,741).

Concerning this clonotype itself: Its target is not known.

The CDR3 contains 16 residues. Germline values: CDR1 SNHLY, CDR2 FYNNEI. V shed 7 bases and J shed 4 bases, with 20 bases lying between them. The authors built TCR beta libraries using iRepertoire HTBI primers and Arm-PCR of CDR3 regions. TCRdb called the multiplex PCR reads again in MiXCR, with one record for every CDR3 protein. The data contain about 540,000 distinct CDR3 sequences, roughly 13% of them singletons. This same sample was also taken into another study, of T cells in Graves' hyperthyroidism and ophthalmopathy.

The sequencing used peripheral blood mononuclear cells (PBMCs), collected at new diagnosis, from a patient treated with antithyroid drugs. This TCR derives from a man between 25 and 39 years old with Graves disease. The chain has TRBV2 and TRBJ2-1; tentative D call: TRBD2 (7 bases). The CDR3 region has the DNA TGTGCCAGCATTCGAGGGGGGGCGGGACGATACAATGAGCAGTTCTTC. It encodes CASIRGGAGRYNEQFF.